Shown below are 29 T cell receptor beta chains from a single sample sequenced in a study of shared clonotypes between healthy human individuals. Generated by immunoSEQ multiplex PCR, the TCRdb table keeps only in-frame clones and is missing some. Of approximately 590,000 clones listed, 95% to 96% are singletons. Positive CCR7 selection of CD45RO-negative cells yielded the naive CD8 cells, and terminally differentiated effector memory CD45RA+ cells were excluded. Sequences were obtained from naive CD8+ T cells sorted from blood. These receptor sequences come from a woman in her twenties or thirties in good health.

This chain uses TRBV7-9 with TRBJ2-1, with 8 nucleotides matching TRBD2. CDR1 and CDR2 from the germline V gene are SEHNR and FQNEAQ (reference sequence). V shed 5 bases and J 1 base; nucleotides not matched to a gene: 7. CDR3 length equals 16 residues. CDR3 region: CASSLTSGPSYNEQFF. DNA of the CDR3: TGTGCCAGCAGCCTCACTAGCGGTCCATCCTACAATGAGCAGTTCTTC.

V gene TRBV28 combines with J gene TRBJ2-7, with TRBD1 matching 7 bases. This CDR3 has 16 amino acids. Unmatched junction bases numbered 13, after V lost 3 bases and J lost 5 bases. The germline V gene has CDR1 MDHEN and CDR2 SYDVKM. This chain's CDR3 is CASSFGVRARGNEQYF. The CDR3 DNA reads as TGTGCCAGCAGTTTTGGGGTCCGAGCCAGGGGGAACGAGCAGTACTTC.

This clone was seen a few times. Additional DNA sequences in this sample encode the identical CDR3. The chain recombines TRBV28 with TRBJ1-5; D unresolved. The CDR3 totals 13 residues. Germline CDR1 is MDHEN and CDR2 is SYDVKM. Trimming took off 1 base at V and 0 bases at J, with 1 base between the two ends. As DNA, the CDR3 is TGTGCCAGCAGTTTATATAGCAATCAGCCCCAGCATTTT. Translation: CASSLYSNQPQHF.

This rearrangement joins TRBV19 to TRBJ2-1; 12 nucleotides align to TRBD2. The CDR3 spans 15 residues. Germline assignment: CDR1 LNHDA and CDR2 SQIVND (reference sequence). With 4 bases clipped from V and 8 bases from J, the junction kept 6 bases outside the gene matches. The CDR3 DNA follows: TGTGCCAGTAGTACCGCTAGCGGGAGGGAGTATGAGCAGTTCTTC. Translated, it gives CASSTASGREYEQFF.

The V call is TRBV29-1, the J call TRBJ2-7; no reliable D call. V was pared by 7 bases and J by 2 bases, with 15 bases between. CDR3 length: 13 residues. Germline lookup yields CDR1 SQVTM and CDR2 ANQGSEA. The CDR3 is CSAAFGPPYEQYF. The CDR3 DNA sequence: TGCAGCGCTGCCTTTGGCCCCCCCTACGAGCAGTACTTC.

V usage is TRBV28 and J usage is TRBJ2-1; TRBD1 might be the D (5 bases). The germline CDR1 and CDR2 sequences are MDHEN and SYDVKM. Deletions cut 5 bases from V and 5 bases from J, with 10 bases between. The CDR3 is 13 residues long. The CDR3 DNA sequence: TGTGCCAGCAGTCCCCGACAGCACAATGAGCAGTTCTTC. Residues: CASSPRQHNEQFF.

Note on this clone: The sample carries other DNA sequences with the same CDR3. The V gene is TRBV9, the J gene TRBJ2-1; D unclear. The CDR3 consists of 11 residues. Germline V gives CDR1 SGDLS, CDR2 YYNGEE. The V end lost 0 bases, the J end lost 9 bases, and 4 bases lay between the germline ends. The DNA for the CDR3 is TGTGCCAGCAGCGTAGACTCTGAGCAGTTCTTC. Its translation: CASSVDSEQFF.

This chain's CDR3 is CAWSSGLAGMRYEQYF. CDR3 nucleotide sequence: TGTGCCTGGAGTTCGGGACTAGCGGGGATGAGGTACGAGCAGTACTTC. The J gene is TRBJ2-7, the V gene TRBV30; 13 bases are a match to TRBD2. The V segment lost 2 bases and the J segment 4 bases; nucleotides outside the gene matches: 8. Looked up from germline, CDR1 is GTSNPN and CDR2 is SVGIG (reference sequence). This CDR3 contains 16 residues.

The V and J genes are TRBV28 and TRBJ2-5, with D uncertain. CDR3 length: 13 residues. Germline CDR1 is MDHEN and CDR2 is SYDVKM. V lost 6 bases and J 2 bases, leaving 10 bases between the germline ends. CDR3 loop: CASSSTLQETQYF. CDR3 in DNA: TGTGCCAGCAGCTCAACACTTCAAGAGACCCAGTACTTC.

This clone has a single count. Other DNA sequences in the sample encode the same CDR3. The genes are TRBV7-6 and TRBJ2-1, with D unresolved. Trimming shortened V by 1 base and J by 5 bases, and 3 bases separated the two germline ends. Germline values: CDR1 SGHVS, CDR2 FNYEAQ. The CDR3 contains 12 residues. CDR3 bases: TGTGCCAGCAGCTTAGGTGACAATGAGCAGTTCTTC. It translates to CASSLGDNEQFF.

J is TRBJ2-1 and V is TRBV2; unclear D gene. Germline CDR1 reads SNHLY; CDR2 reads FYNNEI. CDR3 size: 14 residues. V was cut by 2 bases and J by 0 bases, with 5 bases left in between. The CDR3 sequence is CASSEWNSYNEQFF. The CDR3 DNA follows: TGTGCCAGCAGTGAATGGAACTCCTACAATGAGCAGTTCTTC.

V is TRBV29-1 and J is TRBJ2-3; 7 bases match TRBD2. The germline CDR1 and CDR2 sequences are SQVTM and ANQGSEA. Trimming at V came to 3 bases and at J to 2 bases, leaving 8 bases not matched to a gene. CDR3 length: 15 residues. CDR3 coding DNA: TGCAGCGTTGACTTGGGGCGGGAGTACACAGATACGCAGTATTTT. Encoded protein: CSVDLGREYTDTQYF.

The gene calls are TRBV4-1 and TRBJ2-7; 12 bases map to TRBD2. This CDR3 spans 15 amino acids. After removal of 4 bases from V and 7 bases from J, the junction contained 8 bases not matched to a gene. From germline, CDR1 is MGHRA and CDR2 YSYEKL. This CDR3 is CASSRRLAGAEEQYF. CDR3 nucleotide sequence: TGCGCCAGCAGCCGCCGACTAGCGGGAGCCGAGGAGCAGTACTTC.

This sequence joins TRBV27 and TRBJ2-7; 8 bases line up with TRBD1. V trimming: 1 base; J trimming: 6 bases; junction bases outside the gene matches: 5. Per germline, CDR1 MNHEY and CDR2 SMNVEV (reference sequence). CDR3 size: 14 residues. The CDR3 sequence: CASSLYPGQGEQYF. The DNA of the CDR3 is TGTGCCAGCAGTTTATACCCCGGACAGGGCGAGCAGTACTTC.

The V and J genes are TRBV6-5 and TRBJ2-5; the match to TRBD2 covers 10 bases. After removal of 6 bases from V and 1 base from J, the junction contained 5 bases not matched to a gene. The germline V gene encodes CDR1 MNHEY and CDR2 SVGAGI. The CDR3 length is 15 residues. The CDR3 DNA reads as TGTGCCAGCAGCCGGACTAGCGGAACCCAAGAGACCCAGTACTTC. Translated, it gives CASSRTSGTQETQYF.

The J gene is TRBJ1-3, the V gene TRBV9; D call uncertain. Germline V gene sequence: CDR1 SGDLS, CDR2 YYNGEE. This CDR3 region has 14 residues. V lost 3 bases and J lost 4, with 11 bases in between. In DNA, the CDR3 is TGTGCCAGCAGCGAACTGAGTTCGGGAAACACCATATATTTT. It is translated as CASSELSSGNTIYF.

This clone was detected once. This rearrangement joins TRBV11-3 to TRBJ2-3; 10 positions agree with TRBD2. The J segment lost 4 bases and the V segment lost 2 bases, leaving 9 bases of the junction unmatched. This CDR3 comprises 17 residues. Germline V lookup: CDR1 SGHNT, CDR2 YENEEA. CDR3 in amino acids: CASSLTTSGARADTQYF. As DNA, the CDR3 is TGTGCCAGCAGCTTAACAACTAGCGGGGCTCGGGCAGATACGCAGTATTTT.

Only one count was recorded for this clone. The V and J genes are TRBV19 and TRBJ1-1, with 10 bases lining up with TRBD1. Germline trimming cut 3 bases from V and 1 base from J; bases unmatched to any gene: 2. The CDR3 totals 15 residues. Germline CDR1 reads LNHDA; CDR2 reads SQIVND (reference sequence). The CDR3 DNA reads TGTGCCAGTAGTATGTGGGACAGGGGGAACACTGAAGCTTTCTTT. Translating gives CASSMWDRGNTEAFF.

The CDR3 DNA is TGTGCCAGCAGCCTTAGCACCTACAATGAGCAGTTCTTC. Translation: CASSLSTYNEQFF. The chain links TRBV5-6 to TRBJ2-1; D gene unclear. CDR1 SGHDT and CDR2 YYEEEE come from the germline V gene. The CDR3 sequence is 13 residues long. V was pared by 4 bases and J by 2 bases, with 7 bases between.

The rearrangement links TRBV19 to TRBJ1-1; D remains ambiguous. CDR1 and CDR2 (germline): LNHDA, SQIVND (reference sequence). CDR3 length: 11 amino acids. V was clipped by 3 bases and J by 7 bases, with 6 bases between them. CDR3 coding DNA: TGTGCCAGTAGTATCAGTGTTGAAGCTTTCTTT. Encoded protein: CASSISVEAFF.

Only one count was recorded for this clone. The rearrangement joins TRBV27 to TRBJ2-7, with D uncertain. In germline, CDR1 is MNHEY, CDR2 SMNVEV (reference sequence). V gave up 11 bases and J gave up 2 bases, with 16 bases separating them. The CDR3 is 13 amino acids. The CDR3 DNA sequence: TGTGCCTCCTTGGGAAAAAACCCCTACGAGCAGTACTTC. This translates into CASLGKNPYEQYF.

This clone was observed a single time. J is TRBJ2-7 and V is TRBV5-1; D tentatively fits TRBD1 or TRBD2 (5 bases each). Trimming shortened V by 7 bases and J by 4 bases, and 18 bases separated the two germline ends. CDR3 length: 14 residues. CDR1 and CDR2 from the germline V gene are SGHRS and YFSETQ. The CDR3 loop reads CASSEAGPGYEQYF. CDR3 in DNA: TGCGCCAGCTCGGAGGCAGGGCCAGGGTACGAGCAGTACTTC.

This chain connects TRBV2 to TRBJ2-7; a possible D gene is TRBD1 (5 bases). V dropped 3 bases and J dropped 7 bases, with 13 bases sitting between them. CDR1 is SNHLY, CDR2 FYNNEI, per germline. The CDR3 runs to 13 residues. The CDR3 protein is CASSDMGSGEQYF. CDR3 in DNA: TGTGCCAGCAGTGACATGGGGTCAGGGGAGCAGTACTTC.

As concerns this clone: This specimen includes other DNA sequences encoding the same CDR3. The chain has TRBV4-1 and TRBJ2-2; no clear D. Germline V lookup: CDR1 MGHRA, CDR2 YSYEKL. V dropped 1 base and J dropped 0 bases, with 3 bases sitting between them. This CDR3 has 14 amino acids. CDR3 bases: TGCGCCAGCAGCCAAGTCCCGAACACCGGGGAGCTGTTTTTT. Protein: CASSQVPNTGELFF.

This chain uses TRBV4-2 with TRBJ2-1; 8 bases are shared with TRBD2. In germline, CDR1 is LGHNA, CDR2 YNFKEQ. Unmatched junction bases numbered 12, after V lost 3 bases and J lost 8 bases. The CDR3 consists of 16 residues. The CDR3 reads CASSQEGTSYYDEQFF. CDR3 DNA sequence: TGTGCCAGCAGCCAGGAAGGGACTAGTTATTACGATGAGCAGTTCTTC.

The rearrangement joins TRBV5-6 to TRBJ1-5; possibly TRBD1 for D (5 bases). Germline V gene sequence: CDR1 SGHDT, CDR2 YYEEEE. V lost 2 bases, J lost 2 bases, and 5 bases lay in between. The CDR3 runs to 13 residues. The CDR3 coding sequence is TGTGCCAGCAGCTTCAGGGGCAATCAGCCCCAGCATTTT. Translating it yields CASSFRGNQPQHF.

To note about this clone: Within the sample, other DNA sequences also encode this same CDR3. J is TRBJ2-1 and V is TRBV19, with D possibly matching TRBD1 (5 bases). Trimming took off 3 bases at V and 0 bases at J, with 9 bases between the two ends. From germline, CDR1 is LNHDA and CDR2 SQIVND (reference sequence). CDR3 length: 15 amino acids. This CDR3 reads CASSILQGSYNEQFF. Written as DNA, the CDR3 is TGTGCCAGTAGTATCTTGCAGGGCTCCTACAATGAGCAGTTCTTC.

V and J are TRBV30 and TRBJ1-1, with D unclear. This CDR3 contains 12 residues. Germline lookup yields CDR1 GTSNPN and CDR2 SVGIG (reference sequence). Trimming removed 0 bases from V and 4 bases from J, with 6 bases in between. In nucleotides, the CDR3 is TGTGCCTGGAGTGTACTGATCACTGAAGCTTTCTTT. It translates to CAWSVLITEAFF.

V and J are TRBV28 and TRBJ1-1; D not certain. In germline, CDR1 is MDHEN, CDR2 SYDVKM. V was clipped by 6 bases and J by 1 base, with 15 bases between them. The CDR3 length is 15 residues. CDR3 nucleotide sequence: TGTGCCAGCAGGTCCGCCCCCTTCCAGAACACTGAAGCTTTCTTT. This sequence encodes CASRSAPFQNTEAFF.